A single sample is the source of the 29 T cell receptor beta chains below, sequenced in a study of cytomegalovirus exposure and HLA in healthy donors. Vbeta (60) and Jbeta (13) primers were used in the PCR. Measured with immunoSEQ multiplex PCR; TCRdb has only the in-frame clones, and not every one. The data contain under 150,000 clones, under 85% of them seen just once; the ten biggest clones take up approximately 3.1%. Sample: PBMCs. These receptors were collected from a man younger than 40 in good health and CMV-seronegative.

The J gene is TRBJ2-7, the V gene TRBV4-3, with D unresolved. Germline values: CDR1 LGHNA, CDR2 YSLEER. The germline V and J ends were trimmed by 3 bases and 0 bases, with 12 bases remaining between them. The CDR3 has 15 residues. CDR3 sequence: CASSQSPVDSYEQYF. The CDR3 coding sequence is TGCGCCAGCAGCCAGTCCCCGGTCGACTCCTACGAGCAGTACTTC.

A few counts support this clone. The V and J genes are TRBV7-2 and TRBJ1-4, with 9 bases lining up with TRBD1. Losses at the gene ends were 5 bases for V and 7 bases for J; bases not matched to a gene: 5. CDR1 is SGHTA, CDR2 FQGNSA, per germline. The CDR3 length is 14 residues. The CDR3 DNA is TGTGCCAGCAGCAACGACAGGGGGGCTGAAAAACTGTTTTTT. Protein sequence: CASSNDRGAEKLFF. The full variable domain, its missing parts supplied by reference TRBV7-2 and TRBJ1-4, is GAGVSQSPSNKVTEKGKDVELRCDPISGHTALYWYRQSLGQGLEFLIYFQGNSAPDKSGLPSDRFSAERTGGSVSTLTIQRTQQEDSAVYLCASSNDRGAEKLFFGSGTQLSVL.

The chain is built from TRBV28 and TRBJ1-1; 9 bases are a match to TRBD1. Germline loops: CDR1 MDHEN, CDR2 SYDVKM. V gave up 4 bases and J gave up 6 bases; unmatched junction bases: 9. This CDR3 has 15 amino acids. CDR3 sequence: CASSSPTGGYAEAFF. CDR3 bases: TGTGCCAGCAGTTCGCCCACAGGGGGCTACGCTGAAGCTTTCTTT.

The V and J genes are TRBV7-9 and TRBJ2-7; D possibly corresponds to TRBD2 (5 bases). V lost 2 bases and J lost 3, with 17 bases in between. The CDR3 extends over 16 amino acids. Germline-derived CDR1 and CDR2 are SEHNR and FQNEAQ (reference sequence). CDR3 protein: CASSLTSGRPSYEQYF. The CDR3 nucleotides read TGTGCCAGCAGCTTAACCAGTGGGAGACCAAGCTACGAGCAGTACTTC.

This chain uses TRBV11-1 with TRBJ2-7; 14 bases are a match to TRBD2. Germline CDR1 reads SGHAT; CDR2 reads FQDESV (reference sequence). CDR3 length equals 16 residues. V gave up 4 bases and J gave up 8 bases; unmatched junction bases: 10. This CDR3 is CASSSTRGTSGGKQYF. The CDR3 DNA sequence: TGTGCCAGCAGCTCGACACGTGGGACTAGCGGGGGTAAGCAGTACTTC.

The chain uses TRBV6-6 and TRBJ2-7; TRBD1 matches at 8 bases. Trimming at V came to 7 bases and at J to 6 bases, leaving 8 bases not matched to a gene. This CDR3 has 13 residues. Germline CDR1 and CDR2: MNHNY and SVGAGI (reference sequence). CDR3 DNA: TGTGCCAGCATCTGGGACAGGTTCAGCGAGCAGTACTTC. This sequence encodes CASIWDRFSEQYF.

The rearrangement links TRBV7-9 to TRBJ1-2; D perhaps matches TRBD1 (6 bases). V lost 3 bases to trimming and J lost 0 bases, with 23 bases between them. Germline CDR1 is SEHNR and CDR2 is FQNEAQ (reference sequence). This CDR3 region has 19 residues. The CDR3 spells CASSFSLGAVELANYGYTF. CDR3 coding DNA: TGTGCCAGCAGCTTCTCCCTGGGGGCAGTGGAGTTAGCTAACTATGGCTACACCTTC.

V and J are TRBV13 and TRBJ2-7, with D hard to call. CDR1 PRHDT and CDR2 FYEKMQ come from the germline V gene (reference sequence). The CDR3 is 13 residues long. With 2 bases removed from V and 5 bases from J, the gap between germline ends came to 10 bases. The CDR3 here is CASSLYRGNEQYF. DNA of the CDR3: TGTGCCAGCAGCTTATATCGCGGTAACGAGCAGTACTTC.

A few counts support this clone. V gene TRBV9 combines with J gene TRBJ2-3; D call uncertain. The CDR3 consists of 11 residues. Trimming pared 4 bases from V and 7 bases from J, leaving 7 bases between. From germline, CDR1 is SGDLS and CDR2 YYNGEE. CDR3 loop: CASSLSNTQYF. The CDR3, as DNA: TGTGCCAGCAGCCTTAGCAATACGCAGTATTTT.

The CDR3 coding sequence is TGCAGTGCTAGCTCCGGGGAGCTGTTTTTT. This sequence encodes CSASSGELFF. This chain connects TRBV20-1 to TRBJ2-2; D remains ambiguous. This CDR3 spans 10 amino acids. V was shortened by 3 bases and J by 6 bases, with 2 bases between the two germline ends. The germline CDR1 and CDR2 sequences are DFQATT and SNEGSKA (reference sequence).

Only a few counts were recorded for this clone. This chain connects TRBV6-5 to TRBJ2-3; no firm D call. The germline V gene has CDR1 MNHEY and CDR2 SVGAGI. The V end was cut by 6 bases, the J end by 1 base, with 11 bases between. CDR3 length equals 14 residues. The DNA of the CDR3 is TGTGCCAGCAGGAACCGGGTACGCACAGATACGCAGTATTTT. Amino acid sequence: CASRNRVRTDTQYF.

This rearrangement joins TRBV6-1 to TRBJ1-5; D gene unclear. The germline V and J ends were trimmed by 1 base and 1 base, with 8 bases remaining between them. Looked up from germline, CDR1 is MNHNS and CDR2 is SASEGT. The length of the CDR3 is 15 residues. The CDR3 DNA reads as TGTGCCAGCAGTGAAGTCGGACTGAGCAATCAGCCCCAGCATTTT. Protein: CASSEVGLSNQPQHF.

This clone occurred once. The chain couples TRBV7-6 to TRBJ1-4; perhaps TRBD1 as D (5 bases). The germline V and J ends were trimmed by 6 bases and 8 bases, with 16 bases remaining between them. The germline CDR1 and CDR2 sequences are SGHVS and FNYEAQ. CDR3 length: 14 amino acids. The CDR3 DNA sequence: TGTGCCAGCAGGACACCGGGGGATGGCGAAAAACTGTTTTTT. It translates to CASRTPGDGEKLFF.

V gene TRBV5-1 combines with J gene TRBJ2-7; TRBD1 matches at 9 bases. The junction had 1 base not matched to a gene; V was cut back by 0 bases and J by 6 bases. Germline values: CDR1 SGHRS, CDR2 YFSETQ. This CDR3 contains 13 residues. Written as DNA, the CDR3 is TGCGCCAGCAGCTTGGGACAGGGGGGCGAGCAGTACTTC. Translating gives CASSLGQGGEQYF.

The chain recombines TRBV6-6 with TRBJ1-1; a possible D gene is TRBD1 (5 bases). Germline loops: CDR1 MNHNY, CDR2 SVGAGI (reference sequence). V lost 8 bases to trimming and J lost 4 bases, with 17 bases between them. The CDR3 is 14 residues long. The CDR3 protein is CASVVSPQATEAFF. For the CDR3, the DNA is TGTGCCAGCGTCGTTTCTCCACAGGCCACTGAAGCTTTCTTT.

This sequence joins TRBV4-1 and TRBJ2-1; possible D gene TRBD2, 5 bases. In germline, CDR1 is MGHRA, CDR2 YSYEKL. Trimming stripped 0 bases from V and 0 bases from J, with 9 bases between. The CDR3 contains 16 residues. The CDR3 bases are TGCGCCAGCAGCCAAGATGAAGGGAGCTCCTACAATGAGCAGTTCTTC. It specifies CASSQDEGSSYNEQFF.

The CDR3 here is CASSLGTGVTYEQYF. CDR3 coding DNA: TGTGCCAGCAGCTTGGGGACAGGGGTTACCTACGAGCAGTACTTC. The V and J genes are TRBV5-4 and TRBJ2-7, with 9 bases fitting TRBD1. CDR1 and CDR2 (germline): SGHNT, YYREEE (reference sequence). The CDR3 consists of 15 residues. Unmatched junction bases numbered 3, after V lost 0 bases and J lost 2 bases.

This clone was seen a few times. The chain uses TRBV28 and TRBJ1-2; D perhaps matches TRBD1 (5 bases). The CDR3 covers 13 residues. With 5 bases removed from V and 2 bases from J, the gap between germline ends came to 9 bases. Germline V gene data show CDR1 as MDHEN and CDR2 as SYDVKM. The DNA for the CDR3 is TGTGCCAGCAGTAGGACACTAAACTATGGCTACACCTTC. This codes for CASSRTLNYGYTF.

The chain links TRBV5-6 to TRBJ2-7; TRBD1 matches 8 bases. The junction had 6 bases not matched to a gene; V was cut back by 0 bases and J by 4 bases. The germline gives CDR1 SGHDT, CDR2 YYEEEE. This CDR3 is built from 15 residues. The CDR3 DNA follows: TGTGCCAGCAGCTTGGATGGACAGGGCAGTTACGAGCAGTACTTC. Translated: CASSLDGQGSYEQYF.

The CDR3, as DNA: TGTGCCAGCAGCAGACCGGGACATGTCTACAATGAGCAGTTCTTC. Translating gives CASSRPGHVYNEQFF. The V gene is TRBV6-5, the J gene TRBJ2-1, with a possible D match to TRBD1 (6 bases). The CDR3 spans 15 residues. The V and J ends lost 6 bases and 3 bases respectively, with 15 bases between them. CDR1 is MNHEY and CDR2 is SVGAGI in the germline V gene.

V usage is TRBV6-5 and J usage is TRBJ1-2; TRBD1 matches 7 bases. Germline assignment: CDR1 MNHEY and CDR2 SVGAGI. V shed 4 bases and J 2 bases; nucleotides not matched to a gene: 10. The CDR3 loop spans 16 amino acids. The CDR3 loop reads CASSLYRGAGNYGYTF. The DNA for the CDR3 is TGTGCCAGCAGTTTATACAGGGGCGCGGGAAACTATGGCTACACCTTC.

The chain employs TRBV28 and TRBJ1-5; TRBD1 aligns across 9 bases. The CDR3 extends over 15 amino acids. V was clipped by 6 bases and J by 4 bases; unmatched bases: 7. The V gene's germline CDR1 is MDHEN and CDR2 SYDVKM. Written as DNA, the CDR3 is TGTGCCAGCAGCGAGGGACAGGGAATGAATCAGCCCCAGCATTTT. Translating gives CASSEGQGMNQPQHF.

This sequence joins TRBV19 and TRBJ2-4, with 11 bases aligning to TRBD2. Germline CDR1 reads LNHDA; CDR2 reads SQIVND (reference sequence). The CDR3 is made up of 15 amino acids. J gave up 9 bases and V 3 bases, and 7 bases lay outside the gene matches. CDR3 nucleotide sequence: TGTGCCAGTAGTATGACTAGCGGGATTGTTGGCATTCAGTACTTC. Its translation: CASSMTSGIVGIQYF.

This chain links TRBV28 with TRBJ1-5; no clear D gene. The CDR3 has 16 residues. The V end lost 7 bases, the J end lost 2 bases, and 18 bases lay between the germline ends. The germline gives CDR1 MDHEN, CDR2 SYDVKM. The CDR3 loop reads CASTPPGREGNQPQHF. CDR3 coding DNA: TGTGCCAGCACCCCGCCTGGTAGGGAGGGCAATCAGCCCCAGCATTTT.

The V and J genes are TRBV5-1 and TRBJ1-1, with D uncertain. The CDR3 is 14 amino acids. CDR1 SGHRS and CDR2 YFSETQ come from the germline V gene. Trimming stripped 0 bases from V and 0 bases from J, with 6 bases between. The CDR3 nucleotides read TGCGCCAGCAGCTTGGCCTCGGTGAACACTGAAGCTTTCTTT. It is translated as CASSLASVNTEAFF. The whole variable domain, filled in from reference TRBV5-1 and TRBJ1-1, reads KAGVTQTPRYLIKTRGQQVTLSCSPISGHRSVSWYQQTPGQGLQFLFEYFSETQRNKGNFPGRFSGRQFSNSRSEMNVSTLELGDSALYLCASSLASVNTEAFFGQGTRLTVV.

The chain couples TRBV29-1 to TRBJ2-7; TRBD2 might be the D (6 bases). V was cut by 6 bases and J by 0 bases, with 9 bases left in between. In germline, CDR1 is SQVTM, CDR2 ANQGSEA. The CDR3 sequence is 12 residues long. CDR3 protein: CSVGGASYEQYF. CDR3 coding DNA: TGCAGCGTCGGCGGGGCCTCCTACGAGCAGTACTTC.

The chain carries TRBV6-5 and TRBJ2-7; 12 bases are a match to TRBD2. Germline V gives CDR1 MNHEY, CDR2 SVGAGI. V was pared by 7 bases and J by 4 bases, with 8 bases of the junction left unmatched. The CDR3 has 15 amino acids. CDR3 protein: CASTMTSGSGYEQYF. CDR3 sequence (DNA): TGTGCCAGCACAATGACTAGCGGGAGTGGGTACGAGCAGTACTTC.

The J gene is TRBJ2-3, the V gene TRBV7-2; 8 bases agree with TRBD2. Trimming removed 4 bases from V and 2 bases from J; junction bases left unmatched: 14. Germline CDR1 reads SGHTA; CDR2 reads FQGNSA. This CDR3 region has 18 residues. CDR3 amino acids: CASSSHRLARGSTDTQYF. CDR3 nucleotides: TGTGCCAGCAGCTCCCATCGACTAGCGCGAGGGTCCACAGATACGCAGTATTTT.

The chain combines TRBV6-6 with TRBJ2-1; 12 bases match TRBD2. The length of the CDR3 is 15 residues. Germline V lookup: CDR1 MNHNY, CDR2 SVGAGI (reference sequence). Trimming took 6 bases from V and 8 from J; bases not matched to a gene: 8. CDR3 sequence reads: CASSRLAGGPDEQFF. The CDR3 bases are TGTGCCAGCAGCCGTCTAGCGGGAGGGCCCGATGAGCAGTTCTTC.